This T cell receptor (beta chain) was documented in a study of tumor-infiltrating lymphocytes in primary liver carcinoma (dated by TCRdb to about 2017). In the study overall: About five patients with histopathologically diagnosed primary liver carcinoma underwent surgical resection in China between November 2015 and 2016. Of the five patients, three men and two women aged 30 to 69 years, four had hepatocellular carcinoma and one had combined HCC and intrahepatic cholangiocarcinoma. The five patients had tumors of stage T1-T3 N0M0, with maximum diameters ranging from about 4 to 11 cm. Samples yielded roughly 3.5 to 8 million productive TCRbeta reads; read depth did not differ significantly between tissue types. Across five regions of each liver tumor, along with adjacent normal tissue and blood, the study brought together TCRbeta repertoire sequencing, expression microarrays and whole-exome sequencing. TCRbeta repertoire sequencing covered 35 or so specimens from 5 patients: approximately 25 tumor regions, 5 adjacent noncancerous liver tissues and 5 peripheral blood samples. Technical replicate repertoires showed high reproducibility, with mean shared-clone rates roughly 0.88 and correlation coefficients above 0.95.

This clonotype was counted many times. The antigen it binds to is not known. The sample holds no much larger clone one base away, and base qualities are not on file. The germline V gene specifies MGHRA as CDR1 and YSYEKL as CDR2. Germline trimming amounts to 4 bases on V and 3 bases on J, with 8 as the count of junction bases outside the gene matches. Inclusive of the bounding cysteine and phenylalanine, the CDR3 is 16 residues long. The kept DNA is CDR3 alone, 48 bases in frame from the first base. Study-level results and caveats: Bulk unsorted samples precluded comparing CD4+ and CD8+ T cell repertoires. Because only the TCR beta chain was sequenced and unpaired alpha chains were not captured, true repertoire diversity is likely underestimated. Compared with blood, tumors had a significantly larger share of the repertoire taken up by the top 250 clones (p = 0.039). Consistent with antigen-driven expansion, pairs of tumor regions showed higher repertoire overlap (mean about 36%) than either tumor-adjacent pairs (about 17%) or tumor-blood pairs (around 14%). The study included only four or five patients, and the authors note findings should be validated in a larger study.

Blood RNA was extracted from unsorted whole blood using TRIzol reagent, and germline DNA was obtained with the DNeasy Blood & Tissue kit. At the time of sampling, the patients had chronic HBV infection and had not received any treatment. Before surgery, approximately 4 milliliters of peripheral blood were collected into K2EDTA tubes. Using a constant-region primer and ProtoScript II reverse transcriptase, TCRbeta-specific cDNA was reverse-transcribed from 500 to 650 ng total RNA. Three nested multiplex PCR rounds, following a slightly modified ARM-PCR procedure, were used to build the TCRbeta libraries. Each of the first two PCR rounds ran for roughly 9 cycles and used multiplex TRBV1-TRBV30 forward primers together with a Cbeta reverse primer. Sample barcodes and Illumina adapters were attached in a final 25-cycle PCR using Deep VentR polymerase. Before sequencing, amplicons between 200 and 500 bp were purified from gel using a QIAquick gel extraction kit. An Illumina HiSeq 2500 was used to sequence the TCRbeta amplicons with 250-bp paired-end reads. The paper's processing steps were these. Quality trimming of reads was performed with Trimmomatic v0.33, and paired reads were merged with FLASH v1.2.11 so that full CDR3 sequences could be recovered. V, D and J germline segments were assigned to the rearranged TCRbeta sequences using MiGEC v1.2.1b. Clonotype statistics and Shannon-Wiener diversity indices were calculated with VDJtools v1.0.0. Except for diversity analysis, only the 250 most abundant clonotypes of each sample were used in subsequent analyses to reduce sampling bias. The public reads were run again by TCRdb, first through fastp at Q25 and then through MiXCR, and only productive beta chains were kept. Each entry is one CDR3 protein sequence, shown with its most common DNA and genes. These V and J calls derive from TCRdb rather than the authors' analysis. A total of just over 300,000 distinct CDR3 sequences appear in this sample, approximately 54% of them only once. Of the sample, around 15% falls within the top ten clones.

Specimen: peripheral blood. This sequence originates from a woman aged 30 to 39 with primary liver carcinoma and hepatitis B virus infection. The chain is assembled from TRBV4-1 and TRBJ2-3; a stretch of 9 junction bases matches TRBD2. The base sequence is TGCGCCAGCAGCCTAGTAGCGGGAGTAAGAACAGATACGCAGTATTTT. This is translated as CASSLVAGVRTDTQYF.